One T cell receptor (beta chain) is described in this entry. These data are taken from a study of blood T cell repertoires in COVID-19. Study overall: COVID-19 samples, acute and convalescent, were from the United States, Italy and Spain. The analysed material was cDNA or gDNA that came from T cells, B-cell-depleted T cells, or PBMCs.

This CDR3 is 14 amino acids long. The trim removed 3 bases at V and 6 bases at J, leaving 6 bases unmatched. Germline lookup yields CDR1 GTSNPN and CDR2 SVGIG (reference sequence). Original methodology: Amplification of reference gene primers provided the estimated nucleated cell counts. Sequencing was performed with immunoSEQ multiplex PCR; in TCRdb, only in-frame clones are kept and a portion is missing. The V and J calls and the clone size are those of that table, but D and trimming were determined from the DNA. This repertoire shows 100,000 or so clones, more than 80% found once; its top ten account for roughly a tenth.

This receptor was obtained from a human donor in a cohort sampled during active COVID-19. The sequencing sample was made of peripheral blood. The chain recombines TRBV30 with TRBJ2-4; 9 nucleotides align to TRBD1. CDR3 loop: CAWRRTGEGNIQYF. The DNA of the CDR3 is TGTGCCTGGAGAAGGACAGGGGAAGGAAACATTCAGTACTTC.